Detailed here is one T cell receptor beta chain. At one end the junction does not follow the germline gene, possibly because of a read error. Produced via immunoSEQ multiplex PCR; TCRdb's table is partial and in-frame only. Among about 68,000 clones listed, around 86% were seen once. The sample belongs to a study of OX40 agonist ivuxolimab in advanced cancers. Looking at the study overall: Patients in the trial were receiving intravenous ivuxolimab every 2 weeks, at doses of 0.01 to 10 mg/kg.

The germline gives CDR1 ENHRY, CDR2 SYGVKD. The CDR3 covers 14 residues. This sample comprised CD4+ or CD8+ T cells sorted from blood, obtained in a trial of the OX40 agonist ivuxolimab. The receptor comes from an adult with an advanced solid tumor such as melanoma, head and neck, liver or kidney cancer. This chain uses TRBV10-3 with TRBJ1-1; the D gene is possibly TRBD1 (5 bases). CDR3 residues: CVIGFSGGATEAFF. Written as DNA, the CDR3 is TGTGTCATCGGTTTTTCCGGAGGGGCCACTGAAGCTTTCTTT.